The present TCR beta chain was sequenced within a study of blood T cell repertoires in COVID-19. For the study at large: Researchers got acute and convalescent COVID-19 samples from the United States, Italy and Spain. From T cells, B-cell-depleted T cells, or PBMCs came the material, which was cDNA or gDNA.

Enrollees, roughly 18 to 90 years old, lived in 24 US areas. Participant reports of clinical history set cohort assignment. Here immunoSEQ multiplex PCR was the method, and the copy in TCRdb shows in-frame clones only, minus some. The repertoire holds about 400,000 clones, 88% seen once, with approximately 2% in the top ten. V lost 4 bases to trimming and J lost 6 bases; unmatched junction nucleotides: 8. The CDR3 is made up of 14 amino acids. The germline gives CDR1 LGHDT, CDR2 YNNKEL (reference sequence). Sequencing used PBMCs or T cells enriched from blood (not recorded which). The origin of this receptor is a woman aged 35 to 49 with acute COVID-19. The chain recombines TRBV3-1 (or the pseudogene TRBV3-2) with TRBJ1-2; 7 positions agree with TRBD1. This CDR3 reads CASSLGQAGNGYTF. In DNA, the CDR3 is TGTGCCAGCAGCCTTGGACAGGCGGGAAATGGCTACACCTTC.